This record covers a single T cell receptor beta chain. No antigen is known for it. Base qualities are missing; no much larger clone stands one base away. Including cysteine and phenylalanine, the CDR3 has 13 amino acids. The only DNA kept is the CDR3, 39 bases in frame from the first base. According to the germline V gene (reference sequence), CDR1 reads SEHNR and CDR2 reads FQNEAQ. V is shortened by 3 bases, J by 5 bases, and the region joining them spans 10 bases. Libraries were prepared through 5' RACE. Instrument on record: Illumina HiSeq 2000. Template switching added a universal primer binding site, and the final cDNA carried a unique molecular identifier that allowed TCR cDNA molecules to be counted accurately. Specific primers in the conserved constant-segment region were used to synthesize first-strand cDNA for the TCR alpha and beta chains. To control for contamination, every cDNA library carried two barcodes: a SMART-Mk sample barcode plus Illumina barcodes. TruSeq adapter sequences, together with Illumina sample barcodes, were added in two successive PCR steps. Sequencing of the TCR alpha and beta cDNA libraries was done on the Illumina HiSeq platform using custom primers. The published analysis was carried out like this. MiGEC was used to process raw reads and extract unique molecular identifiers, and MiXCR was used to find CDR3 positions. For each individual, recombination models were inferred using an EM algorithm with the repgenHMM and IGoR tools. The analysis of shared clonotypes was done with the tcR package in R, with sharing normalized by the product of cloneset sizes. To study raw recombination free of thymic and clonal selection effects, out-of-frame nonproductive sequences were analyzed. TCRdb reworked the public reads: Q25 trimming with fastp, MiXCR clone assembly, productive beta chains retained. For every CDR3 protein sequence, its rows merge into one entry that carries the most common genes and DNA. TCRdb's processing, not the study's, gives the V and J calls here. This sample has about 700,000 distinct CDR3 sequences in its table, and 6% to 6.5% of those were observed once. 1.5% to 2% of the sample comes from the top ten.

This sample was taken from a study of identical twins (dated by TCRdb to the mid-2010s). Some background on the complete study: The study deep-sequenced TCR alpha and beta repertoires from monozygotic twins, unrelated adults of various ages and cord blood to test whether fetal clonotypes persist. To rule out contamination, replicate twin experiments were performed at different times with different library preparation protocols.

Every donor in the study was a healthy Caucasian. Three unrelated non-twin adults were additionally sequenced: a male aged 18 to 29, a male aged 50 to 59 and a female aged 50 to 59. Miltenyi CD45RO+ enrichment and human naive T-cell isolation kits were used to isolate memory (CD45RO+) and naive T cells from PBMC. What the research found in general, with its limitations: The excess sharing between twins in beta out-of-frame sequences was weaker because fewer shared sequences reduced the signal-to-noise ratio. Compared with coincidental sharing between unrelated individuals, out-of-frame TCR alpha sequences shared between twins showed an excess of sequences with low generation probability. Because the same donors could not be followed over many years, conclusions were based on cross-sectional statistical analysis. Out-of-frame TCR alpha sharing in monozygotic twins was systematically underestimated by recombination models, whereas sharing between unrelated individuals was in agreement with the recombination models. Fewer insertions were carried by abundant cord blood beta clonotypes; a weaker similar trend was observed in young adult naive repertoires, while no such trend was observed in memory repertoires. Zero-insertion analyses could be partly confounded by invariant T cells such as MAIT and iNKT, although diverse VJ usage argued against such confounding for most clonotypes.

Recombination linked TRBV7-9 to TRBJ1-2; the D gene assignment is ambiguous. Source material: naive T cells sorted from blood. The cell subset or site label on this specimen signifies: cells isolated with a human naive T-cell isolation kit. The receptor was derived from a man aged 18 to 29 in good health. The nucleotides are TGTGCCAGCAGCTTCAACAGTTCGTATGGCTACACCTTC. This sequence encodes CASSFNSSYGYTF.